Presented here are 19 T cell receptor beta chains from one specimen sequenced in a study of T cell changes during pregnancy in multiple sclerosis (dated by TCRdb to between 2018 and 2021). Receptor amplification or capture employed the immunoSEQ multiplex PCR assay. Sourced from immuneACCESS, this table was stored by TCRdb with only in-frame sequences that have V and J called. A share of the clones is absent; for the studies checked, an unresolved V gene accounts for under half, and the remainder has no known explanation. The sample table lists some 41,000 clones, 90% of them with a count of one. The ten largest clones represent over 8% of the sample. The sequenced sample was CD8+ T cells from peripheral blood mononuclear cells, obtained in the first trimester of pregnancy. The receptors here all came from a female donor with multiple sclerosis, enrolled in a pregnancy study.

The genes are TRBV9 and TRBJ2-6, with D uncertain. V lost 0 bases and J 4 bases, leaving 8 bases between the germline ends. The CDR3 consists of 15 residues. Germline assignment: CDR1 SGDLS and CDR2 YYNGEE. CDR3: CASSVALTGANVLTF. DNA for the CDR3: TGTGCCAGCAGCGTAGCGCTAACCGGGGCCAACGTCCTGACTTTC.

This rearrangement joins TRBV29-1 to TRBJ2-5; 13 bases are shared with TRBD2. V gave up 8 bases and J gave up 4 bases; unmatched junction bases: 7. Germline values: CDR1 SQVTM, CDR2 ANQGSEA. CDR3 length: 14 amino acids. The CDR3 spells CSFRLAGGGETQYF. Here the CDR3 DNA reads TGCAGCTTCCGACTAGCGGGAGGCGGAGAGACCCAGTACTTC.

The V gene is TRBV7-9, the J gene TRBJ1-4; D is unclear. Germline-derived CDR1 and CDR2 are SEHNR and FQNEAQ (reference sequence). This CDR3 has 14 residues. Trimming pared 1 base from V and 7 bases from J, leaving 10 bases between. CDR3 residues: CASSLVTEGEKLFF. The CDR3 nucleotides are TGTGCCAGCAGCTTAGTAACCGAGGGTGAAAAACTGTTTTTT.

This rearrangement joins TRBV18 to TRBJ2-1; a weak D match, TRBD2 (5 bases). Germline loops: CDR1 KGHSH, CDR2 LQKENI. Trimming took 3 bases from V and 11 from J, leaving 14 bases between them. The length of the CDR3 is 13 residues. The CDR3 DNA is TGTGCCAGCTCACCGCTCAGAGGGCTAAAGCAGTTCTTC. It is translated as CASSPLRGLKQFF. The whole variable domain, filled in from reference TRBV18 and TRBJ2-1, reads NAGVMQNPRHLVRRRGQEARLRCSPMKGHSHVYWYRQLPEEGLKFMVYLQKENIIDESGMPKERFSAEFPKEGPSILRIQQVVRGDSAAYFCASSPLRGLKQFFGPGTRLTVL.

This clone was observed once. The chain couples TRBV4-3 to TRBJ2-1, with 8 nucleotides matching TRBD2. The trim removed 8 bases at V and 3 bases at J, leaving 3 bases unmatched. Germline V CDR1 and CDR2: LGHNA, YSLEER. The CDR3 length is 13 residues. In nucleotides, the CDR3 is TGCGCCAGCGGGGGACTAGACTACAATGAGCAGTTCTTC. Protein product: CASGGLDYNEQFF.

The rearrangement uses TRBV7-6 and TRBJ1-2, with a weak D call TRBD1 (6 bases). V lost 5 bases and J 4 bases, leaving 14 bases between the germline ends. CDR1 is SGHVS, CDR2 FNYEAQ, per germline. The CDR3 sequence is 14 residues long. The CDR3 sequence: CASSPRGGGYGYTF. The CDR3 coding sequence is TGTGCCAGCAGCCCCAGGGGAGGGGGCTATGGCTACACCTTC.

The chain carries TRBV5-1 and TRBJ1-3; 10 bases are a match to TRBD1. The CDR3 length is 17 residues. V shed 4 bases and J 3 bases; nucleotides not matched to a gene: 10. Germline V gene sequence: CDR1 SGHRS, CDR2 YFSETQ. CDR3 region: CASSVDPDRGFGNTIYF. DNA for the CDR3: TGCGCCAGCAGCGTGGATCCGGACAGGGGGTTTGGAAACACCATATATTTT. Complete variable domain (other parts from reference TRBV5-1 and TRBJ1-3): KAGVTQTPRYLIKTRGQQVTLSCSPISGHRSVSWYQQTPGQGLQFLFEYFSETQRNKGNFPGRFSGRQFSNSRSEMNVSTLELGDSALYLCASSVDPDRGFGNTIYFGEGSWLTVV.

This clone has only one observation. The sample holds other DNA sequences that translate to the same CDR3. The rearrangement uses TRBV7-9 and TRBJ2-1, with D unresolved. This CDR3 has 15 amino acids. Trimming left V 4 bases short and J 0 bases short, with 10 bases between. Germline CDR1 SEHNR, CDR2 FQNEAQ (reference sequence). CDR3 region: CASSSTPSSYNEQFF. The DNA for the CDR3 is TGTGCCAGCAGCTCGACTCCCAGCTCCTACAATGAGCAGTTCTTC. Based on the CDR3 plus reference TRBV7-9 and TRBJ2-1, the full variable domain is DTGVSQNPRHKITKRGQNVTFRCDPISEHNRLYWYRQTLGQGPEFLTYFQNEAQLEKSRLLSDRFSAERPKGSFSTLEIQRTEQGDSAMYLCASSSTPSSYNEQFFGPGTRLTVL.

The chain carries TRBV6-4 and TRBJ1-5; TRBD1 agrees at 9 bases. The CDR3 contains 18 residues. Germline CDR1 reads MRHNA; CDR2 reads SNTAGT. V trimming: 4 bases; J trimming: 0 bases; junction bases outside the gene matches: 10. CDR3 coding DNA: TGTGCCAGCAGTGGTGACAGGGGGGGCAAATATAGCAATCAGCCCCAGCATTTT. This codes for CASSGDRGGKYSNQPQHF.

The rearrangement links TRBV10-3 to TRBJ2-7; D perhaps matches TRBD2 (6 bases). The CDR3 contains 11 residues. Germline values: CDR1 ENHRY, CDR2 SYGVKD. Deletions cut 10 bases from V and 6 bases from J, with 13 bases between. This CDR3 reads CATALGGEQYF. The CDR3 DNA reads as TGTGCCACAGCTTTGGGAGGCGAGCAGTACTTC.

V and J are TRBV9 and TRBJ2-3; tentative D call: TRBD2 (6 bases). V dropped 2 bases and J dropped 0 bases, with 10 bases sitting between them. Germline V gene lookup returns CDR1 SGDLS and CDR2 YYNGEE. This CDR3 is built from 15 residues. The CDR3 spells CASSVGGSSTDTQYF. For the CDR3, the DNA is TGTGCCAGCAGCGTTGGGGGGAGTAGCACAGATACGCAGTATTTT.

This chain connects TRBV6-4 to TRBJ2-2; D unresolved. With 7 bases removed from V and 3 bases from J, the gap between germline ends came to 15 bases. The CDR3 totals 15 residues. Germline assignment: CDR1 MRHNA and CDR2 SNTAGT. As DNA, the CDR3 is TGTGCCAGCAAGGCAGGCGCGCCAGACACCGGGGAGCTGTTTTTT. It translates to CASKAGAPDTGELFF.

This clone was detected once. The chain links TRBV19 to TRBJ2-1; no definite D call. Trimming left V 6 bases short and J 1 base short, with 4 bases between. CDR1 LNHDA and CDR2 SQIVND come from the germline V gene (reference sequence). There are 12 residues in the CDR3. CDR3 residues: CASSLSYNEQFF. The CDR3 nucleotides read TGTGCCAGTAGCCTTTCCTACAATGAGCAGTTCTTC.

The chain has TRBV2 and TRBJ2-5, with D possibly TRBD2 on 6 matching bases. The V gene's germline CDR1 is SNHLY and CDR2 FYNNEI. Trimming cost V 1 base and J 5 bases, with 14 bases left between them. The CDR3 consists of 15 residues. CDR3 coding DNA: TGTGCCAGCAGTGAAGTGGGGGGAGAGGGGGAGACCCAGTACTTC. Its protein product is CASSEVGGEGETQYF.

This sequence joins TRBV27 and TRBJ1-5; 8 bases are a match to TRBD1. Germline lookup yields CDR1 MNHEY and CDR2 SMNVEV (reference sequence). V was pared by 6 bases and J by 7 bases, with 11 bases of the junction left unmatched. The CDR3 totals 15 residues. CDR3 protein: CASSPVTGVEQPQHF. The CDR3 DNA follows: TGTGCCAGCAGCCCAGTGACAGGGGTAGAGCAGCCCCAGCATTTT.

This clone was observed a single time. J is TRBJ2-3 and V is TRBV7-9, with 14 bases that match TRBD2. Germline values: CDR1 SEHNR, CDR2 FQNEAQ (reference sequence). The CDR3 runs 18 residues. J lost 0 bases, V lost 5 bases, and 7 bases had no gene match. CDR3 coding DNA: TGTGCCAGCAGCCCCTGGACTAGCGGGGGGTCTAGCACAGATACGCAGTATTTT. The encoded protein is CASSPWTSGGSSTDTQYF.

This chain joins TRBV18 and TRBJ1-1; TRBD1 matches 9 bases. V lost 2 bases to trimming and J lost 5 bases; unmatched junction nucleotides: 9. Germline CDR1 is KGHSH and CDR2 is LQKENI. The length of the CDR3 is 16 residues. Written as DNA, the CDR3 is TGTGCCAGCTCACCAAAACAAACAGGGGGCGGGACTGAAGCTTTCTTT. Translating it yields CASSPKQTGGGTEAFF.

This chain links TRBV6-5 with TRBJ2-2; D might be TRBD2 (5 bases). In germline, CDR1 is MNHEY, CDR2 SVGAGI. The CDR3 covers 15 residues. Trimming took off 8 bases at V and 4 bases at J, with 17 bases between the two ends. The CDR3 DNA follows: TGTGCCAGCGGTTGGGGTCGACTACCCACCGGGGAGCTGTTTTTT. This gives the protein CASGWGRLPTGELFF.

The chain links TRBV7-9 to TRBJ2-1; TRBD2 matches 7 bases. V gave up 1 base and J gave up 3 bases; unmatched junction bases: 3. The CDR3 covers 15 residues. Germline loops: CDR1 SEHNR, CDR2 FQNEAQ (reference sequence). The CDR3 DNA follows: TGTGCCAGCAGCTTAGGCGGGAGCCACTACAATGAGCAGTTCTTC. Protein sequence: CASSLGGSHYNEQFF.